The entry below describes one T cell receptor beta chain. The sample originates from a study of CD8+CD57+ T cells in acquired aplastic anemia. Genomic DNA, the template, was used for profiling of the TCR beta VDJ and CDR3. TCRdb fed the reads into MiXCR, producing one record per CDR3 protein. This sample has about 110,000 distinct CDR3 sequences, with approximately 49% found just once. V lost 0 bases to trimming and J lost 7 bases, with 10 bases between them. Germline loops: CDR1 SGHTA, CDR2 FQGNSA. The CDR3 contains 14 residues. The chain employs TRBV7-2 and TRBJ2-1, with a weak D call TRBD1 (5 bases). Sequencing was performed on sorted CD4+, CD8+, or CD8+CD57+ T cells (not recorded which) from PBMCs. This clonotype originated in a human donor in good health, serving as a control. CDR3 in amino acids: CASSLAMKGNEQFF. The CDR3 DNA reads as TGTGCCAGCAGCTTAGCGATGAAGGGGAATGAGCAGTTCTTC.